The sequence of this TCR beta chain was determined in a study of OX40 agonist ivuxolimab in advanced cancers. About the study: Across the patients, intravenous ivuxolimab was delivered every 2 weeks at 0.01 to 10 mg/kg. Dose-escalation subjects each had hepatocellular carcinoma, melanoma, renal cell or head and neck cancer. Study-wide results and limits: Among the lowest peripheral clonal expansion occurred in 0.1-3.0 mg/kg partial responders.

CDR3 length: 12 residues. Germline-derived CDR1 and CDR2 are MDHEN and SYDVKM. Trimming took 8 bases from V and 4 from J, leaving 11 bases between them. With respect to this clone: Its antigen is currently unknown.

Using immunoSEQ multiplex PCR, the repertoire was profiled, and TCRdb retains in-frame clones only, with some absent. Of fewer than 70,000 clones listed, 91% are singletons. The V gene is TRBV28, the J gene TRBJ1-2, with no clear D. This TCR came from an adult with an advanced solid tumor such as melanoma, head and neck, liver or kidney cancer. The sample consisted of CD4+ or CD8+ T cells sorted from blood, taken in a trial of the OX40 agonist ivuxolimab. The chain's CDR3 is CASSTELYGYTF. In DNA, the CDR3 is TGTGCCAGCTCTACAGAGCTCTATGGCTACACCTTC.